This TCR beta chain was sequenced in a study of shared clonotypes between healthy human individuals. Study results and caveats: Clonotype sharing among donors was expected to depend on sequencing depth. Generation of non-shared clonotypes was less probable than generation of clonotypes shared by all four donors.

Naive CD8 cells lacked CD45RO and underwent positive selection for CCR7, leaving out terminally differentiated effector memory CD45RA+ cells. The study drew its donors from healthy HIV-negative adults without recent acute infections or vaccinations. Each subset's genomic DNA was shared equally among a number of immunoSEQ plates. Data came from immunoSEQ multiplex PCR; TCRdb stores just in-frame clones and leaves some out. Of about 1,900,000 clones in the sample, just under 95% are singletons; the top ten hold roughly 1.2%. Of note for this clone: The antigen remains undetermined. This CDR3 is also generated by other DNA sequences in the sample.

CDR3 size: 12 residues. V was cut by 1 base and J by 3 bases, with 4 bases left in between. CDR1 and CDR2 from the germline V gene are MNHNS and SASEGT. The sequence came from a young man in good health. Sequencing was carried out using naive CD8+ T cells sorted from blood. V gene TRBV6-1 combines with J gene TRBJ2-7, with D unresolved. In nucleotides, the CDR3 is TGTGCCAGCAGTGAAGGGGGCTACGAGCAGTACTTC. It codes for CASSEGGYEQYF.